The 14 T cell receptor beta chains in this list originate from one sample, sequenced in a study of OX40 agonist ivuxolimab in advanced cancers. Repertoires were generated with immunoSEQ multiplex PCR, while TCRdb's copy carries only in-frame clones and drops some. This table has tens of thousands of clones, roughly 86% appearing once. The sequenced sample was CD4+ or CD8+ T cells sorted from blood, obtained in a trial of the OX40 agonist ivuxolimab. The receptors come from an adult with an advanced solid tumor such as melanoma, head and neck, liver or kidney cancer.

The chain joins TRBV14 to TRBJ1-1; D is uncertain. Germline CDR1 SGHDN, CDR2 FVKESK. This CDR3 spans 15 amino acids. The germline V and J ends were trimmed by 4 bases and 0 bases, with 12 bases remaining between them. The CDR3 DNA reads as TGTGCCAGCAGCCCTATAGACTTAATGAACACTGAAGCTTTCTTT. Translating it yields CASSPIDLMNTEAFF.

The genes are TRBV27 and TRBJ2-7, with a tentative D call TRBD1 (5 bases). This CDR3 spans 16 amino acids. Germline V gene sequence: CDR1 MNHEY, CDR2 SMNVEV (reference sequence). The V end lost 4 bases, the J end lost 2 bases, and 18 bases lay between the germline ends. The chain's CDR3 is CASSSKTDISAYEQYF. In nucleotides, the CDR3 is TGTGCCAGCAGTTCAAAGACAGACATAAGTGCCTACGAGCAGTACTTC.

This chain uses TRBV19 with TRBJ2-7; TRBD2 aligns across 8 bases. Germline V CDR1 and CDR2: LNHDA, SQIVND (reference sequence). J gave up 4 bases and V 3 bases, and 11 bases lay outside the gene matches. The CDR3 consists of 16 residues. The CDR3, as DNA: TGTGCCAGTAGTATTGTGAGCGGGAGTCCTGGATACGAGCAGTACTTC. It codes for CASSIVSGSPGYEQYF.

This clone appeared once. CDR3 sequence (DNA): TGTGCCAGCAGACACGACCGGGAGACCCAGTACTTC. Translation: CASRHDRETQYF. This rearrangement joins TRBV5-5 to TRBJ2-5; D remains unclear. The CDR3 covers 12 residues. Germline loops: CDR1 SGHKS, CDR2 YYEKEE (reference sequence). Trimming removed 5 bases at V and 5 bases at J, with 10 bases between.

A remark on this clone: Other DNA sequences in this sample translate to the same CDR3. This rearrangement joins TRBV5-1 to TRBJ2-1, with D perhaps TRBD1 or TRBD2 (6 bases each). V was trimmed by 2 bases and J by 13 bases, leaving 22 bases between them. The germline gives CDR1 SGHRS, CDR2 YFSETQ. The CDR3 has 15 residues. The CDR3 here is CASSLTTGRLREQFF. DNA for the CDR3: TGCGCCAGCAGCTTAACCACAGGGAGGTTACGTGAACAGTTCTTC.

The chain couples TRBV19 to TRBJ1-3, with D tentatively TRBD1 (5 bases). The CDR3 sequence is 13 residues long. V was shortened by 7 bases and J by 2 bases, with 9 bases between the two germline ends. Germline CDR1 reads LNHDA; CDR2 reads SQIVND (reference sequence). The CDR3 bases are TGTGCCAGTACCGGGACGACTGGAAACACCATATATTTT. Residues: CASTGTTGNTIYF. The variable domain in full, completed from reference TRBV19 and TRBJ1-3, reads DGGITQSPKYLFRKEGQNVTLSCEQNLNHDAMYWYRQDPGQGLRLIYYSQIVNDFQKGDIAEGYSVSREKKESFPLTVTSAQKNPTAFYLCASTGTTGNTIYFGEGSWLTVV.

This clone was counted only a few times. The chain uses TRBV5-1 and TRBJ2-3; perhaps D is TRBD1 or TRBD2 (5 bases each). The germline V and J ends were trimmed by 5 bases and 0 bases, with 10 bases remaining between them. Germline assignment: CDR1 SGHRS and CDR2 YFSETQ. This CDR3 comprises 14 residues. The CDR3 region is CASSRDPSTDTQYF. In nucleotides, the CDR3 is TGCGCCAGCAGTCGGGACCCGAGCACAGATACGCAGTATTTT.

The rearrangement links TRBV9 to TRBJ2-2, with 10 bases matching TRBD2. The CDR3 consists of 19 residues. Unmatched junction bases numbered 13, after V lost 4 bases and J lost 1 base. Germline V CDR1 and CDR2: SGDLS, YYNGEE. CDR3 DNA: TGTGCCAGCAGCTTCAGACTAGCGGGTCACCTCCAGAACACCGGGGAGCTGTTTTTT. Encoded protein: CASSFRLAGHLQNTGELFF.

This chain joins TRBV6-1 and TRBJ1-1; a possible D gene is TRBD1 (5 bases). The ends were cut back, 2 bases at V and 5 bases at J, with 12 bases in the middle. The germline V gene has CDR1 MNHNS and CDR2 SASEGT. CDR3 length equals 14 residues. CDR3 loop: CASSEYGGSTEAFF. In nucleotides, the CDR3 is TGTGCCAGCAGTGAATATGGGGGAAGTACTGAAGCTTTCTTT.

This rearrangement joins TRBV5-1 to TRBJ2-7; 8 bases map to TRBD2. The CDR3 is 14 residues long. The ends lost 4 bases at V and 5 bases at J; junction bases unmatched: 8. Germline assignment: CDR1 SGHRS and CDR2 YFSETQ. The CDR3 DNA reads TGCGCCAGCAGCCCGGGACTAGGGCCCCACGAGCAGTACTTC. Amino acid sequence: CASSPGLGPHEQYF.

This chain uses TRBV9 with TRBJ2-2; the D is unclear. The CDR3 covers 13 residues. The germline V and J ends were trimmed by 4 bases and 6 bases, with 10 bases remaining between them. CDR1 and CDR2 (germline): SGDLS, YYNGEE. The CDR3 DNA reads TGTGCCAGCAGCCCTCGGTGGGCCGGGGAGCTGTTTTTT. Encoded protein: CASSPRWAGELFF.

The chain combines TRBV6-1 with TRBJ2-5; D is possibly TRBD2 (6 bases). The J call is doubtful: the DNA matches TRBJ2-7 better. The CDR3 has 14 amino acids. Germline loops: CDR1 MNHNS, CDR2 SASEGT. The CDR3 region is CASRSGEASYEQYF. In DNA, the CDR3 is TGTGCCAGCAGGTCGGGGGAGGCATCCTACGAGCAGTACTTC.

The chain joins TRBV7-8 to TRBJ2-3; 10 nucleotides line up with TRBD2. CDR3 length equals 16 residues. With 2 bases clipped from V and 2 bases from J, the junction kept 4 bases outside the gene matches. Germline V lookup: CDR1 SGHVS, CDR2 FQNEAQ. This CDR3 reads CASSLSSGRATDTQYF. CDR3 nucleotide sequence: TGTGCCAGCAGCTTATCCAGCGGGAGGGCCACAGATACGCAGTATTTT.

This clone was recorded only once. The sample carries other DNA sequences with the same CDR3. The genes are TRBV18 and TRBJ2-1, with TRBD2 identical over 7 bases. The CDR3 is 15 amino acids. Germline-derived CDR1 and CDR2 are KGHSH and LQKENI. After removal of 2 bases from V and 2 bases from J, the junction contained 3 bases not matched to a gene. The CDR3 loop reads CASSPGAGAYNEQFF. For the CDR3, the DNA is TGTGCCAGCTCACCAGGCGCGGGGGCCTACAATGAGCAGTTCTTC.